These 22 T cell receptor beta chains were all obtained from the same sample, sequenced in a study of regulatory T cells in long-lasting Graves disease. Time point here: persistent/refractory GD, antithyroid drugs over 5 years with positive TRAb. Making the TCR library involved RNA that had been extracted from PBMCs. In building TCR beta libraries, iRepertoire HTBI primers were used together with Arm-PCR of CDR3 regions. A single record per CDR3 protein comes from TCRdb applying MiXCR to the multiplex PCR reads. This sample has about 660,000 distinct CDR3 sequences, with around 30% found just once. Sequenced material: peripheral blood mononuclear cells (PBMCs), taken when the disease was refractory, from a patient treated with antithyroid drugs. All receptors come from a female donor with Graves disease.

The chain links TRBV6-1 to TRBJ1-2, with 9 bases fitting TRBD1. Germline lookup yields CDR1 MNHNS and CDR2 SASEGT. Trimming cost V 5 bases and J 8 bases; bases outside gene matches: 9. The CDR3 sequence is 14 residues long. The CDR3 sequence: CASSPLKGQGGYTF. The DNA for the CDR3 is TGTGCCAGCAGTCCCCTGAAGGGACAGGGAGGCTACACCTTC.

This clonotype has a count of ten or more. V usage is TRBV11-2 and J usage is TRBJ2-5; the match to TRBD1 covers 11 bases. The CDR3 is 15 amino acids. In germline, CDR1 is SGHAT, CDR2 FQNNGV. Trimming cost V 1 base and J 5 bases; bases outside gene matches: 3. This chain's CDR3 is CASSLADRGLETQYF. For the CDR3, the DNA is TGTGCCAGCAGCTTAGCGGACAGGGGGCTTGAGACCCAGTACTTC.

This clonotype was seen ten or more times. Sequence at one end of the junction differs from germline and may be a read error. The chain combines TRBV5-1 with TRBJ1-6; D possibly corresponds to TRBD1 (6 bases). Germline V gene lookup returns CDR1 SGHRS and CDR2 YFSETQ. The CDR3 loop spans 15 amino acids. Here the CDR3 DNA reads TGTGCCAGCAGTTTGGACAGCTCCTATAATTCACCCCTCCACTTT. It encodes CASSLDSSYNSPLHF.

The chain has TRBV20-1 and TRBJ2-5, with 10 bases identical to TRBD1. Germline V gives CDR1 DFQATT, CDR2 SNEGSKA (reference sequence). The CDR3 consists of 15 residues. Trimming removed 3 bases from V and 5 bases from J; junction bases left unmatched: 9. The CDR3 nucleotides read TGCAGTGCTAGGTTGGGACAGGGGAATCTTGAGACCCAGTACTTC. This codes for CSARLGQGNLETQYF.

This clonotype turned up a few times. The chain is built from TRBV2 and TRBJ1-6, with TRBD1 matching 9 bases. CDR1 SNHLY and CDR2 FYNNEI come from the germline V gene. Unmatched junction bases numbered 6, after V lost 5 bases and J lost 7 bases. This CDR3 is 15 amino acids long. The CDR3 sequence is CASSRDRVVNSPLHF. For the CDR3, the DNA is TGTGCCAGCAGTCGGGACAGGGTGGTGAATTCACCCCTCCACTTT.

Comment on this clonotype: A much larger clonotype is one base distant, so this may be a read error. V and J are TRBV6-1 and TRBJ2-5, with D unclear. The CDR3 loop spans 15 amino acids. Germline V gene lookup returns CDR1 MNHNS and CDR2 SASEGT. V shed 4 bases and J shed 1 base, with 13 bases lying between them. The CDR3 loop reads CASSACLGLQETQYF. The CDR3 DNA sequence: TGTGCCAGCAGTGCATGTCTTGGCCTCCAAGAGACCCAGTACTTC.

This chain's CDR3 is CASTFEGNQPQHF. The CDR3 DNA sequence: TGTGCCAGCACTTTCGAGGGCAATCAGCCCCAGCATTTT. This sequence joins TRBV2 and TRBJ1-5, with D unclear. Germline CDR1 SNHLY, CDR2 FYNNEI. Trimming took off 7 bases at V and 2 bases at J, with 9 bases between the two ends. The CDR3 loop spans 13 amino acids.

The J gene is TRBJ1-2, the V gene TRBV28; 10 nucleotides line up with TRBD1. CDR3 length equals 16 residues. Germline V gives CDR1 MDHEN, CDR2 SYDVKM. J lost 4 bases, V lost 2 bases, and 7 bases had no gene match. As DNA, the CDR3 is TGTGCCAGCAGTTTAAGGACAGGGGGTCATTTCTATGGCTACACCTTC. It codes for CASSLRTGGHFYGYTF.

This chain uses TRBV5-5 with TRBJ1-2; no clear D. The V gene lost 5 bases and the J gene lost 4 bases, with 9 bases spanning the gap. The CDR3 has 12 residues. Germline V CDR1 and CDR2: SGHKS, YYEKEE (reference sequence). The CDR3 is CASRPNTYGYTF. The DNA for the CDR3 is TGTGCCAGCAGACCAAACACCTATGGCTACACCTTC.

J is TRBJ1-6 and V is TRBV3-1, with 7 nucleotides matching TRBD1. This CDR3 contains 16 residues. V lost 4 bases and J lost 4; bases outside the gene matches: 7. Germline CDR1 and CDR2: LGHDT and YNNKEL (reference sequence). CDR3 amino acids: CASSPGTAVYNSPLHF. CDR3 DNA sequence: TGTGCCAGCAGCCCTGGGACAGCGGTATATAATTCACCCCTCCACTTT.

This rearrangement joins TRBV29-1 to TRBJ2-7; TRBD1 aligns across 7 bases. The junction had 5 bases not matched to a gene; V was cut back by 6 bases and J by 3 bases. Germline V gene data show CDR1 as SQVTM and CDR2 as ANQGSEA. The CDR3 runs to 12 residues. The CDR3 sequence is CSVGQVGYEQYF. The CDR3 coding sequence is TGCAGCGTCGGACAGGTGGGCTACGAGCAGTACTTC.

The chain recombines TRBV18 with TRBJ2-5, with 9 bases aligning to TRBD2. The CDR3 contains 18 residues. Germline CDR1 and CDR2: KGHSH and LQKENI. The V gene end was trimmed by 3 bases and the J gene end by 0 bases; junction bases not matched to a gene: 11. CDR3 sequence: CASSPIAGATLYQETQYF. DNA for the CDR3: TGTGCCAGCTCACCCATAGCGGGAGCCACACTGTACCAAGAGACCCAGTACTTC.

The V call is TRBV2, the J call TRBJ2-5; D not certain. This CDR3 comprises 16 residues. Germline CDR1 and CDR2: SNHLY and FYNNEI. With 6 bases removed from V and 3 bases from J, the gap between germline ends came to 20 bases. Written as DNA, the CDR3 is TGTGCCAGCAGCTTACATTCCAGCCGTATAAAAGAGACCCAGTACTTC. This codes for CASSLHSSRIKETQYF. The whole variable domain, filled in from reference TRBV2 and TRBJ2-5, reads EPEVTQTPSHQVTQMGQEVILRCVPISNHLYFYWYRQILGQKVEFLVSFYNNEISEKSEIFDDQFSVERPDGSNFTLKIRSTKLEDSAMYFCASSLHSSRIKETQYFGPGTRLLVL.

This clonotype has a count of ten or more. The CDR3 protein is CASSTPGRLNTEAFF. CDR3 bases: TGTGCCAGCAGCACCCCAGGGAGGCTGAACACTGAAGCTTTCTTT. The J gene is TRBJ1-1, the V gene TRBV28; D may be TRBD1 (5 bases). Germline V gene sequence: CDR1 MDHEN, CDR2 SYDVKM. This CDR3 contains 15 residues. The ends were cut back, 6 bases at V and 0 bases at J, with 14 bases in the middle.

CDR3 amino acids: CASSLGLVSPGELFF. The CDR3 DNA follows: TGCGCCAGCAGCTTGGGACTAGTATCACCCGGGGAGCTGTTTTTT. The chain links TRBV5-1 to TRBJ2-2; possible D gene TRBD2, 6 bases. In germline, CDR1 is SGHRS, CDR2 YFSETQ. The CDR3 totals 15 residues. The V gene lost 0 bases and the J gene lost 6 bases, with 12 bases spanning the gap.

On this clonotype itself: One base away lies a much larger clone, so this may be a sequencing read error. This sequence joins TRBV2 and TRBJ2-7; 7 nucleotides line up with TRBD1. In germline, CDR1 is SNHLY, CDR2 FYNNEI. CDR3 length equals 11 residues. This CDR3 reads CASGTDYEEYF. CDR3 bases: TGTGCCAGCGGGACAGACTACGAGGAGTACTTC.

This clonotype has a count of ten or more. Germline is not matched at one junction end, which may reflect a read error. The chain uses TRBV5-1 and TRBJ1-4, with D possibly TRBD1 on 6 matching bases. The CDR3 covers 15 residues. Germline V gene lookup returns CDR1 SGHRS and CDR2 YFSETQ. The CDR3 is CASSLVGAANEKLFF. In DNA form, the CDR3 reads TGTGCCAGCAGCTTAGTGGGGGCGGCTAATGAAAAACTGTTTTTT.

CDR3 bases: TGTGCCAGTAGTATAGCCGGACGGTTGAACACTGAAGCTTTCTTT. Protein sequence: CASSIAGRLNTEAFF. The rearrangement joins TRBV19 to TRBJ1-1; no reliable D call. V shed 1 base and J shed 0 bases, with 9 bases lying between them. The germline gives CDR1 LNHDA, CDR2 SQIVND (reference sequence). The CDR3 length is 15 residues.

This clonotype was recorded a few times. This chain joins TRBV5-1 and TRBJ1-1; D unresolved. The CDR3 extends over 14 amino acids. The germline V gene has CDR1 SGHRS and CDR2 YFSETQ. Trimming took 0 bases from V and 0 from J, leaving 6 bases between them. The DNA for the CDR3 is TGCGCCAGCAGCTTGGACCAGCTGAACACTGAAGCTTTCTTT. This codes for CASSLDQLNTEAFF.

This clonotype has ten or more counts. The gene calls are TRBV11-2 and TRBJ1-2; no clear D. This CDR3 region has 16 residues. V was clipped by 1 base and J by 8 bases, with 20 bases between them. CDR1 is SGHAT, CDR2 FQNNGV, per germline. The CDR3 DNA reads TGTGCCAGCAGCTTAGGGGAAGGGAGGTCCGTCGAGGGCTACACCTTC. It encodes CASSLGEGRSVEGYTF.

The chain employs TRBV5-1 and TRBJ2-7; no definite D call. V was pared by 4 bases and J by 3 bases, with 14 bases between. This CDR3 has 14 residues. Germline lookup yields CDR1 SGHRS and CDR2 YFSETQ. CDR3 sequence (DNA): TGCGCCAGCAGCGGCCCCTGGGGTCACTACGAGCAGTACTTC. As protein: CASSGPWGHYEQYF.

The J gene is TRBJ1-1, the V gene TRBV16, with 9 bases lining up with TRBD1. V was clipped by 5 bases and J by 4 bases; unmatched bases: 8. The germline V gene encodes CDR1 KGHSY and CDR2 FQNENV. The CDR3 length is 15 residues. The CDR3 spells CASSIYTGGGTEAFF. CDR3 sequence (DNA): TGTGCCAGCAGCATTTACACAGGGGGCGGCACTGAAGCTTTCTTT.